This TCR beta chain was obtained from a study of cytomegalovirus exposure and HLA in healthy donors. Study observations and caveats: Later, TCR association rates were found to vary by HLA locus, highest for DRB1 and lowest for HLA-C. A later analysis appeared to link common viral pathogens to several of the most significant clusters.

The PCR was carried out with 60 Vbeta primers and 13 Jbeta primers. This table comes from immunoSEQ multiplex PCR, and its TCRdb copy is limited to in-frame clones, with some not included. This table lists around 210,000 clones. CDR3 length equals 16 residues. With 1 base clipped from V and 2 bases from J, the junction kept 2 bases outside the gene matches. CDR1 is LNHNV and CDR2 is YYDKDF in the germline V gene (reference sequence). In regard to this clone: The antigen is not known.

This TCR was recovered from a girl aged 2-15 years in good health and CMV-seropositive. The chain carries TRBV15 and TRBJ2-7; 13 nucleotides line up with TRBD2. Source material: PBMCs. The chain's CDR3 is CATSRGLAGGPYEQYF. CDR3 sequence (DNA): TGTGCCACCAGCAGAGGACTAGCGGGAGGCCCCTACGAGCAGTACTTC.